This T cell receptor (beta chain) was retrieved from a study of T-cell memory formation after mild COVID-19. Germline V lookup: CDR1 MNHEY, CDR2 SVGAGI. V was pared by 2 bases and J by 4 bases, with 8 bases between. CDR3 length: 13 residues. TCRdb reprocessed the 5' RACE reads with MiXCR, giving one entry per CDR3 protein. The sample has approximately 250,000 distinct CDR3 sequences; 16% are singletons. This clonotype was observed a few times. The antigen is unknown. Study results and caveats: The study detected some responding clones in pre-infection memory, suggesting cross-reactive memory joined. Nothing showed for sure that second-wave clones peaking on day 37 were SARS-CoV-2 specific. Contracting clones from day 15 to 85 had balanced CD4/CD8; later expanders favoured CD4+.

The sample comprised PBMCs or a T cell subset sorted from them (not recorded which). This receptor was obtained from a man aged 18-30 years who had mild COVID-19 (a few samples of this study predate the infection). Cell type and time point are not known. The chain recombines TRBV6-5 with TRBJ1-2; TRBD1 might be the D (5 bases). CDR3 sequence reads: CASSYPGGYGYTF. CDR3 DNA: TGTGCCAGCAGTTACCCGGGGGGCTATGGCTACACCTTC.